This TCR beta chain was identified during a study of OX40 agonist ivuxolimab in advanced cancers. Study conclusions and caveats: Expanded clones were, on average, more numerous in CD8+ T cells than in CD4+.

Patients were ruled out by autoimmune disease history or systemic immunosuppression. The CDR3 length is 12 residues. Trimming shortened V by 3 bases and J by 5 bases, and 4 bases separated the two germline ends. Germline V gives CDR1 MDHEN, CDR2 SYDVKM. The assay was immunoSEQ multiplex PCR, and TCRdb's table has in-frame clones only and misses some. The sample holds 70,000 to 80,000 clones; about 86% are singletons and the top ten take 0.85% to 1%. Turning to this clone: No antigen is known for it. Other DNA sequences in this specimen translate into the identical CDR3.

This material consisted of CD4+ or CD8+ T cells sorted from blood, taken in a trial of the OX40 agonist ivuxolimab. V usage is TRBV28 and J usage is TRBJ2-2; unclear D gene. This TCR was recovered from an adult with an advanced solid tumor such as melanoma, head and neck, liver or kidney cancer. The CDR3 spells CASSLYTGELFF. DNA of the CDR3: TGTGCCAGCAGTTTGTATACCGGGGAGCTGTTTTTT.